These 8 T cell receptor beta chains share one sample of origin, sequenced in a study of shared clonotypes between healthy human individuals. Measured with immunoSEQ multiplex PCR; TCRdb has only the in-frame clones, and not every one. The sample gives some 2.3 million clones, over 85% of which show up once; under 0.45% is in the top ten. Sequencing input: naive CD4+ T cells from PBMCs. The subset is: CD45RA+ positively selected. Receptor source: a man in his late teens or twenties in good health. Some clones in this sample may be carry-over from other donors' samples.

To note about this clone: The sample contains more than one DNA sequence encoding this CDR3. The J gene is TRBJ1-1, the V gene TRBV18; no clear D gene. CDR1 is KGHSH and CDR2 is LQKENI in the germline V gene. The CDR3 length is 12 residues. With 4 bases removed from V and 1 base from J, the gap between germline ends came to 4 bases. The CDR3: CASSRQNTEAFF. The DNA of the CDR3 is TGTGCCAGCTCACGACAGAACACTGAAGCTTTCTTT.

V is TRBV9 and J is TRBJ2-3; TRBD2 agrees at 15 bases. Per germline, CDR1 SGDLS and CDR2 YYNGEE. The CDR3 extends over 20 amino acids. The ends lost 0 bases at V and 2 bases at J; junction bases unmatched: 10. In DNA, the CDR3 is TGTGCCAGCAGCGTAGGGTCTGGGACTAGCGGGAGGACCTACACAGATACGCAGTATTTT. Translating gives CASSVGSGTSGRTYTDTQYF.

The V gene is TRBV11-2, the J gene TRBJ2-1; a weak D match, TRBD2 (5 bases). CDR3 length: 14 residues. Germline-derived CDR1 and CDR2 are SGHAT and FQNNGV. Between the trimmed V and J ends, which lost 5 bases and 3 bases, there was a span of 11 bases. The CDR3 DNA follows: TGTGCCAGCAGCCCTCCCGGGGACTACAATGAGCAGTTCTTC. This sequence encodes CASSPPGDYNEQFF.

The J gene is TRBJ2-2, the V gene TRBV30; TRBD1 is a possible D gene (6 bases). Germline assignment: CDR1 GTSNPN and CDR2 SVGIG (reference sequence). The ends were cut back, 1 base at V and 4 bases at J, with 10 bases in the middle. This CDR3 has 14 amino acids. In nucleotides, the CDR3 is TGTGCCTGGAGTGCAGGGGTGGGCACCGGGGAGCTGTTTTTT. Encoded protein: CAWSAGVGTGELFF.

The chain recombines TRBV18 with TRBJ2-4; D is undetermined. The CDR3 is made up of 13 amino acids. The V and J ends lost 5 bases and 8 bases respectively, with 13 bases between them. CDR1 and CDR2 from the germline V gene are KGHSH and LQKENI. The CDR3 DNA sequence: TGTGCCAGCTCATTCGGGCCCGAGGACATTCAGTACTTC. It specifies CASSFGPEDIQYF.

This clone was recorded only once. The gene calls are TRBV5-5 and TRBJ1-5; D is ambiguous. Germline CDR1 and CDR2: SGHKS and YYEKEE (reference sequence). The germline V and J ends were trimmed by 0 bases and 6 bases, with 7 bases remaining between them. The CDR3 runs 13 residues. CDR3 sequence reads: CASSLERSQPQHF. Written as DNA, the CDR3 is TGTGCCAGCAGCTTGGAGCGTTCTCAGCCCCAGCATTTT.

CDR3 loop: CASSPPGSGRGNEQFF. The CDR3 nucleotides read TGTGCCAGCTCACCCCCGGGTAGCGGGAGAGGAAATGAGCAGTTCTTC. The V call is TRBV18, the J call TRBJ2-1, with TRBD2 matching 9 bases. The V gene's germline CDR1 is KGHSH and CDR2 LQKENI. This CDR3 contains 16 residues. J lost 7 bases, V lost 3 bases, and 10 bases had no gene match.

This chain links TRBV11-3 with TRBJ2-1; D is ambiguous. The CDR3 extends over 15 amino acids. CDR1 is SGHNT, CDR2 YENEEA, per germline. The ends were cut back, 1 base at V and 2 bases at J, with 9 bases in the middle. For the CDR3, the DNA is TGTGCCAGCAGCTTAGGGAGCTTGGCCTACAATGAGCAGTTCTTC. Translated: CASSLGSLAYNEQFF.